This is a list of T cell receptor beta chains from one sample in a study of T cell changes during pregnancy in multiple sclerosis. Only in-frame clones appear in the TCRdb table, and some are missing; sequencing was by immunoSEQ multiplex PCR. The sample includes some 53,000 clones, 85% to 95% of them seen just once. The input for sequencing was CD4+ T cells from peripheral blood mononuclear cells, taken in the third trimester of pregnancy. All receptors come from a female donor with multiple sclerosis, enrolled in a pregnancy study. CDR3s include the opening cysteine and the closing phenylalanine or tryptophan. Each record gives: D gene, V gene, CDR3 protein. The D gene is left open where the match is weak.

- | TRBV30 | CAWTQRRNSYNEQFF
- | TRBV5-1 | CASSSDGGNQPQHF
- | TRBV27 | CASSSDTVNTEAFF
TRBD2 | TRBV6-5 | CASRNTPSGSSEQYF
- | TRBV19 | CASRGLNTEAFF
- | TRBV5-1 | CASSPSFNYGYTF
TRBD2 | TRBV7-3 | CASSLRLAGGAGELFF
- | TRBV21-1 | CASSTPYGYTF
TRBD1 | TRBV5-1 | CASSLPGQGASEAFF
TRBD1 | TRBV30 | CAWSSGQGGEKLFF
- | TRBV19 | CASSIPTLAKNIQYF
- | TRBV6-5 | CASRAGLGNTEAFF
- | TRBV6-1 | CASSDEVLKLFF
TRBD1 | TRBV5-1 | CASSLIPGQVNTEAFF
- | TRBV6-4 | CASRRNTRDTLNTGELFF
TRBD1 | TRBV30 | CAWSVSPGQSNSPLHF
TRBD1 | TRBV19 | CASRGAGQLNTEAFF
- | TRBV18 | CASSPQGNTEAFF
TRBD1 | TRBV5-4 | CASSFDRGQEQYF
- | TRBV6-6 | CASSPAGGQTEAFF
TRBD2 | TRBV15 | CATEGLSGGARGDTQYF
- | TRBV25-1 | CASSRFTGVNTEAFF
TRBD1 | TRBV5-1 | CASSPNTGGVSYEQYF
TRBD2 | TRBV9 | CASSVGLVGETQYF
- | TRBV5-4 | CASSLPLSGANVLTF
- | TRBV6-6 | CASSYSRGGPGETQYF
- | TRBV7-2 | CASSISGNTIYF
- | TRBV19 | CASSSSWAWAYTF
- | TRBV2 | CASSESQDYGYTF
- | TRBV27 | CASTPGQAGELFF
TRBD1 | TRBV5-1 | CASSDGTGNGGYQPQHF
TRBD2 | TRBV7-2 | CASSSLGVSGGQETQYF
- | TRBV6-5 | CASRPPGLDTQYF
- | TRBV7-2 | CASSSTRGWDYGYTF
- | TRBV5-4 | CASSLAGSSGNTIYF
TRBD2 | TRBV5-1 | CASSLGASGPNTGELFF
- | TRBV6-1 | CASSESVEAFF
- | TRBV15 | CATSRDIGGEQYF